The clone carrying this TCR beta chain occurred many times. The antigen remains unidentified. The source of the sample is a study of T cell repertoires in cytomegalovirus infection. Turning to the study itself: It was the public TCR beta signatures that indicated both CMV infection and matching HLA type. General observations from the study: Totalled public TCR beta family frequency picked out people who carried CMV plus the relevant HLA.

Via MiXCR, TCRdb re-called the reads, giving one row per CDR3 protein. The data contain 200,000 to 300,000 distinct CDR3 sequences, roughly 13% of them seen just once; the ten biggest clones take up around 8.7%. V was pared by 8 bases and J by 9 bases, with 13 bases between. CDR1 and CDR2 from the germline V gene are MDHEN and SYDVKM. CDR3 length equals 11 residues. The chain is built from TRBV28 and TRBJ1-2, with a tentative D call TRBD1 (5 bases). Material: PBMCs. The origin of this receptor is a human donor in good health (CMV status not recorded). Some clones in this sample may be carry-over from other donors' samples. The CDR3 DNA sequence: TGTGCCAGCGTCGGGGCAGTTAGCTACACCTTC. It translates to CASVGAVSYTF.